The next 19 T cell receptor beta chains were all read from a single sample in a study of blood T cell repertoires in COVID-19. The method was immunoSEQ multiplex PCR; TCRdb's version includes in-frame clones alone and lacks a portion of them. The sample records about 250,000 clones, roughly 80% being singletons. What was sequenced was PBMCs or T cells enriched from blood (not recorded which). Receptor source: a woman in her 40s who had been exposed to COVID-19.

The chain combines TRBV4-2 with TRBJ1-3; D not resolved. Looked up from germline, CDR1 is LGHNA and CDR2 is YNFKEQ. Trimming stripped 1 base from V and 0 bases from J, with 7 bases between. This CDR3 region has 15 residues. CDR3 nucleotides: TGTGCCAGCAGCCAAGCGGAGCTCTCTGGAAACACCATATATTTT. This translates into CASSQAELSGNTIYF.

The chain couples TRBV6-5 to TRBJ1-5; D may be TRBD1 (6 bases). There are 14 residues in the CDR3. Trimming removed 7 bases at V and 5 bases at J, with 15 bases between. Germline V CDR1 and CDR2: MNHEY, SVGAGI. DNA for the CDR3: TGTGCCAGCACTAGGGGAGGGGGGCATCAGCCCCAGCATTTT. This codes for CASTRGGGHQPQHF.

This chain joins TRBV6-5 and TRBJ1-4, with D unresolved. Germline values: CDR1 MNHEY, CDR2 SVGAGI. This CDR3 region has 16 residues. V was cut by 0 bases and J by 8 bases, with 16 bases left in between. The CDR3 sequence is CASSYSSSGSREKLFF. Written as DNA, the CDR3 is TGTGCCAGCAGTTACTCGAGTTCGGGGTCTCGAGAAAAACTGTTTTTT.

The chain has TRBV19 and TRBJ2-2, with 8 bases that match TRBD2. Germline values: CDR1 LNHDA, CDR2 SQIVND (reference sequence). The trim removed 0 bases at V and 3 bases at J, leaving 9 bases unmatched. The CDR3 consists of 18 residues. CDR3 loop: CASSIDFQGLVDTGELFF. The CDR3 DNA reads TGTGCCAGTAGTATAGATTTCCAGGGACTAGTAGACACCGGGGAGCTGTTTTTT.

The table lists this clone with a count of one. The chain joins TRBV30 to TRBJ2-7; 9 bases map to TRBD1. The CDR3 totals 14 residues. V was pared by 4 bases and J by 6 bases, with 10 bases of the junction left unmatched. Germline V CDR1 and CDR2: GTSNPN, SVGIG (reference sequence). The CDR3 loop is CAWNRDRVVSEQYF. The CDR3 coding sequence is TGTGCCTGGAATCGGGACAGGGTCGTTAGCGAGCAGTACTTC. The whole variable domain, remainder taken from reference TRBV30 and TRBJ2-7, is SQTIHQWPATLVQPVGSPLSLECTVEGTSNPNLYWYRQAAGRGLQLLFYSVGIGQISSEVPQNLSASRPQDRQFILSSKKLLLSDSGFYLCAWNRDRVVSEQYFGPGTRLTVT.

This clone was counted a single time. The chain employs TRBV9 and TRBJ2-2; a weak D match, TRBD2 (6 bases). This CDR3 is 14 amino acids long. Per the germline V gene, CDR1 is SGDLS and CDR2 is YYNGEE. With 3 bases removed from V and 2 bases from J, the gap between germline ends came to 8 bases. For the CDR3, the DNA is TGTGCCAGCAGCGCGGGACTCAACACCGGGGAGCTGTTTTTT. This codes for CASSAGLNTGELFF.

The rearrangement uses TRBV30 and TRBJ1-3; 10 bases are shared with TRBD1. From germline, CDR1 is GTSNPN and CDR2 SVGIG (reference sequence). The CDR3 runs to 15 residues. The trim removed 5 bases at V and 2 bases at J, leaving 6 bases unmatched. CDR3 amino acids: CAWGGQGTAGNTIYF. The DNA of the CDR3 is TGTGCCTGGGGGGGACAGGGGACGGCTGGAAACACCATATATTTT.

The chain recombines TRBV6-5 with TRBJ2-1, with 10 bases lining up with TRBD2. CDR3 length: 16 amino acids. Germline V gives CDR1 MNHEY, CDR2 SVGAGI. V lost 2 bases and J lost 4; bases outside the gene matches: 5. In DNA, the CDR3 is TGTGCCAGCAGTTACCTCCCGACTAGCGGGTACAATGAGCAGTTCTTC. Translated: CASSYLPTSGYNEQFF.

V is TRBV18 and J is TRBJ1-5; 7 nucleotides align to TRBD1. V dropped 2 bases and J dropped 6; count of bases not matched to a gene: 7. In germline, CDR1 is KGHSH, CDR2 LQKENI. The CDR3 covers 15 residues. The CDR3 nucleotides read TGTGCCAGCTCACCAAGTGACAGGGTACGTCAGCCCCAGCATTTT. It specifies CASSPSDRVRQPQHF.

CDR3 protein: CASSPGAGGSYEQYF. CDR3 sequence (DNA): TGTGCCAGTAGTCCCGGGGCAGGGGGATCCTACGAGCAGTACTTC. The rearrangement uses TRBV19 and TRBJ2-7; 7 positions agree with TRBD1. In germline, CDR1 is LNHDA, CDR2 SQIVND (reference sequence). This CDR3 has 15 residues. With 5 bases clipped from V and 1 base from J, the junction kept 8 bases outside the gene matches.

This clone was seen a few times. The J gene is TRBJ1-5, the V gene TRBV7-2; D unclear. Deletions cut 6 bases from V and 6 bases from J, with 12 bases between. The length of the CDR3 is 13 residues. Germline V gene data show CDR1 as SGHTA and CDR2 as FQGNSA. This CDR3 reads CASSPNQRQPQHF. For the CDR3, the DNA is TGTGCCAGCAGTCCTAACCAACGTCAGCCCCAGCATTTT. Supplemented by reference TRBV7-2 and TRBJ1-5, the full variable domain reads GAGVSQSPSNKVTEKGKDVELRCDPISGHTALYWYRQSLGQGLEFLIYFQGNSAPDKSGLPSDRFSAERTGGSVSTLTIQRTQQEDSAVYLCASSPNQRQPQHFGDGTRLSIL.

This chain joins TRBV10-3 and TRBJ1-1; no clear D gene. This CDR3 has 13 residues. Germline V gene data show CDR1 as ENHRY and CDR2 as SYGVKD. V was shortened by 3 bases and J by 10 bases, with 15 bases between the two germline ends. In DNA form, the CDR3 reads TGTGCCATCAGTGACACTCAGCGTGGTGGAGCTTTCTTT. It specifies CAISDTQRGGAFF.

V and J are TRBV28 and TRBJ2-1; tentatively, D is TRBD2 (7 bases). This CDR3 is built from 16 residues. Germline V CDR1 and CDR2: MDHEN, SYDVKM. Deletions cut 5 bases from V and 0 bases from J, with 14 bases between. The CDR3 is CASSDRGASSYNEQFF. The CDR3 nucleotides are TGTGCCAGCAGTGATCGGGGGGCAAGCTCCTACAATGAGCAGTTCTTC.

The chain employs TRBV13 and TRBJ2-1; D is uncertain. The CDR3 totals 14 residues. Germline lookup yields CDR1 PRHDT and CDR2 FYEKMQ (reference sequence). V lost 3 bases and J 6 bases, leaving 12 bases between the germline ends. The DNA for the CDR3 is TGTGCCAGCAGCTTCAGACGAGGCGGCAATGAGCAGTTCTTC. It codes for CASSFRRGGNEQFF.

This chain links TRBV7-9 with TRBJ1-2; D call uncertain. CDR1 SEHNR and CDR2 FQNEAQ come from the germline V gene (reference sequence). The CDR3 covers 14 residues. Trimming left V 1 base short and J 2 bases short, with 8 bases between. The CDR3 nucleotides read TGTGCCAGCAGCTTAGGCGGGGTCAACTATGGCTACACCTTC. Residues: CASSLGGVNYGYTF.

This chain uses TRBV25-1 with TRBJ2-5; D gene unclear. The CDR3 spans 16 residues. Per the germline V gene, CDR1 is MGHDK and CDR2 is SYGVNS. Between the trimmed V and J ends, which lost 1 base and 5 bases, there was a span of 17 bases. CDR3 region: CASSESLRQRRETQYF. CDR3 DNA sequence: TGTGCCAGCAGTGAATCGCTCCGTCAACGTCGGGAGACCCAGTACTTC.

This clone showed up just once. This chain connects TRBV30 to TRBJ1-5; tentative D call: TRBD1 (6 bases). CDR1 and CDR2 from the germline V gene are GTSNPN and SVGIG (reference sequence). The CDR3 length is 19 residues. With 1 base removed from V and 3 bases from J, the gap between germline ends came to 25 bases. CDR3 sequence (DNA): TGTGCCTGGAGTGCCTTGGGGGTATTAGGGGGAACGGACAATCAGCCCCAGCATTTT. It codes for CAWSALGVLGGTDNQPQHF.

CDR3 DNA: TGTGCCAGCAGCCCTCGGGGGGCTAGTGGCTATGGCTACACCTTC. Translation: CASSPRGASGYGYTF. The chain combines TRBV3-1 (or the pseudogene TRBV3-2) with TRBJ1-2; tentative D call: TRBD1 (6 bases). V lost 4 bases, J lost 4 bases, and 16 bases lay in between. The CDR3 is made up of 15 amino acids. The germline V gene has CDR1 LGHDT and CDR2 YNNKEL (reference sequence).

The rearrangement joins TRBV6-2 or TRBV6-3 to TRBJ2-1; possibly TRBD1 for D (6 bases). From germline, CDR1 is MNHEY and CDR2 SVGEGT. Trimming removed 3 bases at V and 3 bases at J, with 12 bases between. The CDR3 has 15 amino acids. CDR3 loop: CASSYWGTSYNEQFF. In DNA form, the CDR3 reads TGTGCCAGCAGTTATTGGGGGACAAGCTACAATGAGCAGTTCTTC.